The 3 T cell receptor beta chains in this list originate from one sample, sequenced in a study of T cells in Graves' hyperthyroidism and ophthalmopathy. TCR beta CDR3 sequences were amplified from RNA transcripts. Researchers ran a first-round RT-PCR on the TCR CDR3 using the HTBI primer set. MiXCR, run by TCRdb on the multiplex PCR reads, gives a single entry per CDR3 protein. The table shows around 600,000 distinct CDR3 sequences, with around 14% occurring only once. Sequencing was carried out using blood. All receptors come from a young woman with Graves' ophthalmopathy.

Notes on this clonotype: This may stem from a read error, because a much larger clone lies one nucleotide away. The chain recombines TRBV19 with TRBJ2-1, with TRBD1 identical over 9 bases. The CDR3 consists of 15 residues. Germline CDR1 reads LNHDA; CDR2 reads SQIVND (reference sequence). J gave up 0 bases and V 7 bases, and 4 bases lay outside the gene matches. CDR3 bases: TGTGCCAGTACCGCGACAGGGGGCTCCTACAATGAGCAGTTCTTC. This sequence encodes CASTATGGSYNEQFF.

The CDR3 DNA sequence: TGTGCCAGTAGTATTCGGACAGTGTCAAACTCCCTCTATGGCTACACCTTC. As protein: CASSIRTVSNSLYGYTF. The chain employs TRBV19 and TRBJ1-2; a possible D gene is TRBD1 (6 bases). The germline CDR1 and CDR2 sequences are LNHDA and SQIVND (reference sequence). CDR3 length equals 17 residues. V dropped 3 bases and J dropped 4 bases, with 21 bases sitting between them.

On this clonotype: A much more abundant neighbour one base away suggests this may be a read error. This chain connects TRBV30 to TRBJ1-5, with D perhaps TRBD1 (5 bases). Germline V gene data show CDR1 as GTSNPN and CDR2 as SVGIG (reference sequence). Trimming took 0 bases from V and 9 from J, leaving 15 bases between them. This CDR3 region has 14 residues. The CDR3 nucleotides are TGTGCCTGGAGTGTGGGGCTTATATATCCGCCCCAGCATTTT. Translated, it gives CAWSVGLIYPPQHF.